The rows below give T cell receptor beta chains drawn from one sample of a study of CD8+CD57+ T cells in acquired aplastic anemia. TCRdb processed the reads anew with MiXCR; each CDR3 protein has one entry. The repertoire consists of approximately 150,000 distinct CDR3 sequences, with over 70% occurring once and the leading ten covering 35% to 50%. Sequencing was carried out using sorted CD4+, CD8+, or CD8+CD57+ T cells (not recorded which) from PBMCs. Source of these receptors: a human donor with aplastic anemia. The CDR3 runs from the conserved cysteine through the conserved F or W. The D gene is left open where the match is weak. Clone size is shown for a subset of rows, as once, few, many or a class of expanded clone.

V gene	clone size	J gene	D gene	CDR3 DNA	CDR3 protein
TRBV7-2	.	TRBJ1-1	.	TGTGCCAGCAGCACCGGGAACACTGAAGCTCTCTTT	CASSTGNTEALF
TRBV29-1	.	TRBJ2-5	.	TGCAGCGTTGTTCCCCAAGAGACCCAGTACTTC	CSVVPQETQYF
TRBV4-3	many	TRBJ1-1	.	TGCGCCAGCAGCCAACATGCAGTTGGAGGCATGAACACTGAAGCTTTCTTT	CASSQHAVGGMNTEAFF
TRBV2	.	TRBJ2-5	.	TGTGCCAGCAGTGAGGGGGGACACTACCAAGAGACCCAGTACTTC	CASSEGGHYQETQYF
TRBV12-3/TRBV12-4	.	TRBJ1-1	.	TGTGCTAGTGGGGCAGGGTACACTGAAGCTTTCTTT	CASGAGYTEAFF
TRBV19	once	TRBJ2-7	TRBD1	TGTTCCAGTAGTACGGGGACAGGGGTAACCCACGAGCAGTACTTC	CSSSTGTGVTHEQYF
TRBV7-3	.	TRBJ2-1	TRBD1	TGTGCCAGCAGCTCACACAGGGGGCTCTTTGGTGATGAGCAGTTCTTC	CASSSHRGLFGDEQFF
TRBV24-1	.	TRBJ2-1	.	TGTGCCACCAGTGACTCGGGGCAGGGTACCTACAATGAGCAGTTCTTC	CATSDSGQGTYNEQFF
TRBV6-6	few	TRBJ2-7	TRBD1	TGTGCCAGCAGTGACAGGGTTTACGAGCAGTACTTC	CASSDRVYEQYF
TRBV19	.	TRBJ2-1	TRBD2	TGTGCCAGCAGCCAAGGGACTAGCGGGACCCTTCTCGGTGAGCAGTTCTTC	CASSQGTSGTLLGEQFF
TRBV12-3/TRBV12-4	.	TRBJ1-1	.	TGTGCCAGCGAGGGCGTTTCAGCTGAAGCTTTCTTT	CASEGVSAEAFF
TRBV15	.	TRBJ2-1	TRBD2	TGTGCCACCAGCAGCGCGGGACTAGCGGGGAACAATGAGCAGTTCTTC	CATSSAGLAGNNEQFF
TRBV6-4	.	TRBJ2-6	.	TGTGCCAGCAGTCGCGGGGTGGGACTCTCTGGGGCCAACGTCCTGACTTTC	CASSRGVGLSGANVLTF
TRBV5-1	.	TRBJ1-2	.	TGCGCCAGCAGCGTCGGGGTGACGGAGGGCTACACCTTC	CASSVGVTEGYTF
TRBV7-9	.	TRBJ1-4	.	TGTGCCAGCAGCTTAGCGGGCACAAATGAAAAACTGTTTTTT	CASSLAGTNEKLFF
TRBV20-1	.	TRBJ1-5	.	TGCAGTGCTAGTAGTCAGGGGAGGTTTTATATTAATCAGCCCCAGCATTTT	CSASSQGRFYINQPQHF
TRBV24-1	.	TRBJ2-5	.	TGTGCCACCAGTCAGAGGTCCCCGGGGATAGAGACCCAGTACTTC	CATSQRSPGIETQYF
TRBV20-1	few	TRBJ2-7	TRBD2	TGCAGTGCTAGAGATCTAGCGGGGGACTCCTACGAGCAGTACTTC	CSARDLAGDSYEQYF
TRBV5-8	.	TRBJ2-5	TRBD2	TGTGCCAGCAACTCCCGGGGGGAAGAGACCCAGTACTTC	CASNSRGEETQYF
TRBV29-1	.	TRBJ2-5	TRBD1	TGCAGTGCTAGGGACCGACAGGGTCAAGAGACCCAGTACTTC	CSARDRQGQETQYF
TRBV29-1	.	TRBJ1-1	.	TGCAGCGTTGACGACGGGGGGAGTAGGGTAGCTTTCTTT	CSVDDGGSRVAFF
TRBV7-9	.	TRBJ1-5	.	TGTGCCAGCAGCTTAGGCACTAGCAATCAGCCCCAGCATTTT	CASSLGTSNQPQHF